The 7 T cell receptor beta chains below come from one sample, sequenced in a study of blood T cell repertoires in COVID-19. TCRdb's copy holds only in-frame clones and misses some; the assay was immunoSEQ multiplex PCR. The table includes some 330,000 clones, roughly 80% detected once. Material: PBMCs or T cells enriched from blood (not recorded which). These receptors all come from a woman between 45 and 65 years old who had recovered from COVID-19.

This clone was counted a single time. CDR3 sequence reads: CASSYGTDSGANVLTF. CDR3 bases: TGTGCCAGCAGTTACGGGACAGACTCTGGGGCCAACGTCCTGACTTTC. J is TRBJ2-6 and V is TRBV6-2 or TRBV6-3, with 7 nucleotides matching TRBD1. CDR3 size: 16 residues. V lost 2 bases, J lost 0 bases, and 1 base stayed unmatched. Germline CDR1 MNHEY, CDR2 SVGEGT.

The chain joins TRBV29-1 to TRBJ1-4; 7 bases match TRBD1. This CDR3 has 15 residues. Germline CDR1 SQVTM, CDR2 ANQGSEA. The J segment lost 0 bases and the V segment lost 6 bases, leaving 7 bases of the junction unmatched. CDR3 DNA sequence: TGCAGCGTGGGGGACAGCAAGGCAACTAATGAAAAACTGTTTTTT. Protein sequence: CSVGDSKATNEKLFF. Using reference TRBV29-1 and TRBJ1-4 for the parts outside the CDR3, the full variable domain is SAVISQKPSRDICQRGTSLTIQCQVDSQVTMMFWYRQQPGQSLTLIATANQGSEATYESGFVIDKFPISRPNLTFSTLTVSNMSPEDSSIYLCSVGDSKATNEKLFFGSGTQLSVL.

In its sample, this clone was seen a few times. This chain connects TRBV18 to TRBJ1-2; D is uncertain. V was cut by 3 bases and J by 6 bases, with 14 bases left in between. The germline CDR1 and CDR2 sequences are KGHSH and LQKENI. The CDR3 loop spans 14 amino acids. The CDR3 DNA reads TGTGCCAGCTCACCCAGGATGGACTCTAATGGCTACACCTTC. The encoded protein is CASSPRMDSNGYTF.

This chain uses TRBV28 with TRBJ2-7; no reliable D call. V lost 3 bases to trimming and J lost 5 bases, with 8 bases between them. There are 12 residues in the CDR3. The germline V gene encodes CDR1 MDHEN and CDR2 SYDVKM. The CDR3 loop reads CASSLVVNEQYF. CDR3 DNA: TGTGCCAGCAGTTTGGTAGTAAACGAGCAGTACTTC.

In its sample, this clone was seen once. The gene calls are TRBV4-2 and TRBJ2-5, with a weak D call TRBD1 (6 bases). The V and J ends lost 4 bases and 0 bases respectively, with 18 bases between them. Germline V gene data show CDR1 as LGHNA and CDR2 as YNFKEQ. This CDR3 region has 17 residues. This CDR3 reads CASSPASQGKYQETQYF. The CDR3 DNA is TGTGCCAGCAGCCCAGCTTCACAGGGAAAGTACCAAGAGACCCAGTACTTC.

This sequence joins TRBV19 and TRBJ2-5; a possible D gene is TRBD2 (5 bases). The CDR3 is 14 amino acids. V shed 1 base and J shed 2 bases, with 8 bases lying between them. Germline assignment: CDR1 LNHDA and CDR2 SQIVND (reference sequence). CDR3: CASSIGWEQETQYF. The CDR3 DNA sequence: TGTGCCAGTAGTATAGGGTGGGAGCAAGAGACCCAGTACTTC.

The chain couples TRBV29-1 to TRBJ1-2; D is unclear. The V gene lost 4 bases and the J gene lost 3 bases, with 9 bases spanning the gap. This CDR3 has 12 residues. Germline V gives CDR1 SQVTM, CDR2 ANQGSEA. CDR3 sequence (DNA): TGCAGCGTTGTAGCTGGAGACTATGGCTACACCTTC. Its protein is CSVVAGDYGYTF.